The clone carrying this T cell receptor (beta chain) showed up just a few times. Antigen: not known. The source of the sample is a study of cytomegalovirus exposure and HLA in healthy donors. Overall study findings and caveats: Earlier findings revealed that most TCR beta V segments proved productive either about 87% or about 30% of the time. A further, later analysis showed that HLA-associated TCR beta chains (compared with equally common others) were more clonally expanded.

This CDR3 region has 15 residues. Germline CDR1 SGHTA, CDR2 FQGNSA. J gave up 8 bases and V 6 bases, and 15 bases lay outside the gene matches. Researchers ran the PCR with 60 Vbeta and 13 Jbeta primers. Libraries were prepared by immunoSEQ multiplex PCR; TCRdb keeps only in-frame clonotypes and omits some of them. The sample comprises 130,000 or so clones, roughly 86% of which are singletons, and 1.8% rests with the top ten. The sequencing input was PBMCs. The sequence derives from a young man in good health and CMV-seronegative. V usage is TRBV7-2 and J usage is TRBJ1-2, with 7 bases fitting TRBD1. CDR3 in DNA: TGTGCCAGCAGTTTATCTACAGGGGCGGTTGGAGGCTACACCTTC. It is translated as CASSLSTGAVGGYTF.